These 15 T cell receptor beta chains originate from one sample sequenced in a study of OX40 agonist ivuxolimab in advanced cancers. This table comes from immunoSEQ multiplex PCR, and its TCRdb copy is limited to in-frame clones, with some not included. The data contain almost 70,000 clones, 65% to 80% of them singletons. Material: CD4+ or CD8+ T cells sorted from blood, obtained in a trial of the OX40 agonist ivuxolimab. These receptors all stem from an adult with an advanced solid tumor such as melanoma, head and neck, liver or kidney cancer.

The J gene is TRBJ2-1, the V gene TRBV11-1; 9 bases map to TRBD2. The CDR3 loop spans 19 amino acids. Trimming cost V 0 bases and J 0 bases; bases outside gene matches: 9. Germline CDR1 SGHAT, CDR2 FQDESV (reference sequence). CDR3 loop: CASSLALGFSGSSYNEQFF. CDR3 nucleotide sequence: TGTGCCAGCAGCTTAGCGCTGGGGTTTAGCGGGAGCTCCTACAATGAGCAGTTCTTC.

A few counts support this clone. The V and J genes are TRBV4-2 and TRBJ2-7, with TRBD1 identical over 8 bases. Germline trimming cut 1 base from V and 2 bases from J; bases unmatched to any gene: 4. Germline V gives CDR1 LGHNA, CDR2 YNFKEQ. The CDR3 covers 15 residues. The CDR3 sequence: CASSQAGQAPYEQYF. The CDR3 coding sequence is TGTGCCAGCAGCCAAGCGGGACAGGCCCCCTACGAGCAGTACTTC.

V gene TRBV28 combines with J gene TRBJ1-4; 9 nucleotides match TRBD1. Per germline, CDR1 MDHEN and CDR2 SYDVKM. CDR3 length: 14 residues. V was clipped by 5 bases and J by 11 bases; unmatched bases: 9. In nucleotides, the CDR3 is TGTGCCAGCAGTCGCCGGACAGGGGCTGGGAAACTGTTTTTT. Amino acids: CASSRRTGAGKLFF. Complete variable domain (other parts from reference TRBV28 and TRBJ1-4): DVKVTQSSRYLVKRTGEKVFLECVQDMDHENMFWYRQDPGLGLRLIYFSYDVKMKEKGDIPEGYSVSREKKERFSLILESASTNQTSMYLCASSRRTGAGKLFFGSGTQLSVL.

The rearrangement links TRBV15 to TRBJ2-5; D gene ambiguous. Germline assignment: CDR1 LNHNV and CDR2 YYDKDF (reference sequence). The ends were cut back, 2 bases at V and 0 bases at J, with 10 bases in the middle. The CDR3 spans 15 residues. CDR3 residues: CATSRNPADQETQYF. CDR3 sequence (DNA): TGTGCCACCAGCAGAAACCCAGCTGACCAAGAGACCCAGTACTTC.

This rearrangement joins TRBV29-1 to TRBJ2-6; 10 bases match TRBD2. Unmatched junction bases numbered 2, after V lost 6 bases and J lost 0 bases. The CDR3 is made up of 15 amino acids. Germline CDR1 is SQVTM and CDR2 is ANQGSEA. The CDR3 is CSVPSGSSGANVLTF. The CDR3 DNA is TGCAGCGTCCCTAGCGGGAGCTCTGGGGCCAACGTCCTGACTTTC.

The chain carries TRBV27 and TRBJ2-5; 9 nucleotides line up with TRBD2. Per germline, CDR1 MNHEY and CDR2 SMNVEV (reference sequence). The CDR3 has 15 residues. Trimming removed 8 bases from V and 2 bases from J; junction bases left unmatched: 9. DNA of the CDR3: TGTGCCAGCGGATCTGGCCTAGCGGGACAAGAGACCCAGTACTTC. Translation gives CASGSGLAGQETQYF.

DNA for the CDR3: TGTGCCAGCTCACAACAGACAGGGACCGGAAACACCATATATTTT. This translates into CASSQQTGTGNTIYF. The J gene is TRBJ1-3, the V gene TRBV18; 7 bases are shared with TRBD1. This CDR3 is 15 amino acids long. CDR1 and CDR2 (germline): KGHSH, LQKENI. Trimming at V came to 4 bases and at J to 4 bases, leaving 7 bases not matched to a gene.

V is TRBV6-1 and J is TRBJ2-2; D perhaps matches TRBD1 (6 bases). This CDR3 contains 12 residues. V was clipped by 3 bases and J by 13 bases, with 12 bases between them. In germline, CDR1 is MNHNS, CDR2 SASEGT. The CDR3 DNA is TGTGCCAGCAGTGACGTGGGCAGGGGGCTGTTTTTT. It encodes CASSDVGRGLFF.

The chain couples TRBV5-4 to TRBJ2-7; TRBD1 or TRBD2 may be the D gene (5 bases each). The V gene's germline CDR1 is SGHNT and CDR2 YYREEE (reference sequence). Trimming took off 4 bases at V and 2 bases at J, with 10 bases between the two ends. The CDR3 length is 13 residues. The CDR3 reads CASSGVGAYEQYF. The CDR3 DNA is TGTGCCAGCAGCGGGGTGGGGGCCTACGAGCAGTACTTC.

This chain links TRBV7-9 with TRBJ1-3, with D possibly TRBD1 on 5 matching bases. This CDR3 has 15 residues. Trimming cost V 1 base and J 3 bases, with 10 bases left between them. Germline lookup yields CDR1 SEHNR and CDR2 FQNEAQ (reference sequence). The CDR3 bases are TGTGCCAGCAGCTTAGTCGGGGGTGTTGGAAACACCATATATTTT. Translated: CASSLVGGVGNTIYF.

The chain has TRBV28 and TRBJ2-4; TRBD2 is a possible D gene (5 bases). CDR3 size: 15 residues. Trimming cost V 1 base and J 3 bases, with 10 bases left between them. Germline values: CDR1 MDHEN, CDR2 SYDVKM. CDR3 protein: CASSLSGWDKNIQYF. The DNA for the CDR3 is TGTGCCAGCAGTTTATCGGGGTGGGACAAAAACATTCAGTACTTC.

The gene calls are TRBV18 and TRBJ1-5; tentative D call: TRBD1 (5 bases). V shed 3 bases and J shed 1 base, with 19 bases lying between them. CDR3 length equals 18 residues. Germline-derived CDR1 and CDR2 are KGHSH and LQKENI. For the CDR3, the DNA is TGTGCCAGCTCACCTCTCCAGGGCGGCGGGAGCAGCAATCAGCCCCAGCATTTT. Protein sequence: CASSPLQGGGSSNQPQHF. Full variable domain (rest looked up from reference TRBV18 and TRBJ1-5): NAGVMQNPRHLVRRRGQEARLRCSPMKGHSHVYWYRQLPEEGLKFMVYLQKENIIDESGMPKERFSAEFPKEGPSILRIQQVVRGDSAAYFCASSPLQGGGSSNQPQHFGDGTRLSIL.

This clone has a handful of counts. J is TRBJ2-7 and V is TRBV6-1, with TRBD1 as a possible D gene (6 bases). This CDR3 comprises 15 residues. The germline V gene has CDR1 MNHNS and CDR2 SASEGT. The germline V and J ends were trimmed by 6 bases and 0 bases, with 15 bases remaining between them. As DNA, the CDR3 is TGTGCCAGCAGCCCCCTAGGGGGAGACTCCTACGAGCAGTACTTC. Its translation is CASSPLGGDSYEQYF.

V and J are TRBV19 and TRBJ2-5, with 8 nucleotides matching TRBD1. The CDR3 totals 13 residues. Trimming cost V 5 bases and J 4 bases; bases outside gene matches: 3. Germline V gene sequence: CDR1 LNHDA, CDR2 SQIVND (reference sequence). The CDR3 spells CASSSDRGETQYF. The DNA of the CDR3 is TGTGCCAGTAGTTCCGACAGGGGAGAGACCCAGTACTTC.

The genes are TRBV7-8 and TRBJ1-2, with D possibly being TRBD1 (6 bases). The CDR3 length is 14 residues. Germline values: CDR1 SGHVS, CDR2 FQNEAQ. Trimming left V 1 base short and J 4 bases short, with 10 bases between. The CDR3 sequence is CASSLDRDIYGYTF. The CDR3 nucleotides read TGTGCCAGCAGCTTAGACCGGGACATCTATGGCTACACCTTC.